The clone carrying this TCR beta chain has ten or more counts. J was trimmed by 5 bases and V by 4 bases; bases with no gene match: 1. This CDR3 has 11 amino acids. The germline V gene encodes CDR1 SQVTM and CDR2 ANQGSEA. Unique molecular identifiers featured in how the TCRbeta library was prepared. TCRdb processed the PCR reads anew with MiXCR; each CDR3 protein has one entry. The sample carries hundreds of thousands of distinct CDR3 sequences, about 15% recorded once. This sample was included in a study of T-cell reconstitution after alpha-beta-depleted transplantation in children. The gene calls are TRBV29-1 and TRBJ1-1, with TRBD1 matching over 7 bases. This receptor was identified in a human donor who donated a stem cell graft to a child with acute myeloid leukemia. The sample here was PBMCs from the stem cell graft donor, taken from the stem cell graft. CDR3 DNA sequence: TGCAGCGTTGCCAGGGGGACTGAAGCTTTCTTT. Translating gives CSVARGTEAFF. Supplemented by reference TRBV29-1 and TRBJ1-1, the full variable domain reads SAVISQKPSRDICQRGTSLTIQCQVDSQVTMMFWYRQQPGQSLTLIATANQGSEATYESGFVIDKFPISRPNLTFSTLTVSNMSPEDSSIYLCSVARGTEAFFGQGTRLTVV.